This entry lists 18 T cell receptor beta chains sequenced from one sample in a study of OX40 agonist ivuxolimab in advanced cancers. Generated by immunoSEQ multiplex PCR, the TCRdb table keeps only in-frame clones and is missing some. Of tens of thousands of clones listed, 94% are singletons. Here the sequenced sample was CD4+ or CD8+ T cells sorted from blood, taken in a trial of the OX40 agonist ivuxolimab. The receptor source for this set is an adult with an advanced solid tumor such as melanoma, head and neck, liver or kidney cancer.

The gene calls are TRBV30 and TRBJ1-3; no clear D. Germline-derived CDR1 and CDR2 are GTSNPN and SVGIG (reference sequence). The germline V and J ends were trimmed by 0 bases and 3 bases, with 9 bases remaining between them. This CDR3 is 14 amino acids long. In DNA, the CDR3 is TGTGCCTGGAGTGTTCGGGGTTTTGGAAACACCATATATTTT. It yields the protein CAWSVRGFGNTIYF.

In this sample, this clone turned up once. The rearrangement joins TRBV4-3 to TRBJ1-1, with D possibly TRBD1 on 5 matching bases. Trimming cost V 1 base and J 1 base, with 7 bases left between them. This CDR3 is built from 14 residues. CDR1 and CDR2 (germline): LGHNA, YSLEER. Here the CDR3 DNA reads TGCGCCAGCAGCCAAGGACAGAAGAACACTGAAGCTTTCTTT. Its protein is CASSQGQKNTEAFF.

The chain links TRBV30 to TRBJ2-7; D ambiguous. The CDR3 has 15 residues. In germline, CDR1 is GTSNPN, CDR2 SVGIG (reference sequence). V lost 1 base to trimming and J lost 4 bases, with 17 bases between them. Here the CDR3 reads CAWSAGPSFLYEQYF. The CDR3 coding sequence is TGTGCCTGGAGTGCCGGACCCTCGTTTTTATACGAGCAGTACTTC. Using reference TRBV30 and TRBJ2-7 for the parts outside the CDR3, the full variable domain is SQTIHQWPATLVQPVGSPLSLECTVEGTSNPNLYWYRQAAGRGLQLLFYSVGIGQISSEVPQNLSASRPQDRQFILSSKKLLLSDSGFYLCAWSAGPSFLYEQYFGPGTRLTVT.

This clone showed up just a few times. The V call is TRBV19, the J call TRBJ1-5, with D hard to call. Trimming removed 5 bases at V and 0 bases at J, with 8 bases between. This CDR3 contains 14 residues. Germline V lookup: CDR1 LNHDA, CDR2 SQIVND (reference sequence). The CDR3 loop reads CASSLGLSNQPQHF. CDR3 DNA sequence: TGTGCCAGTAGTTTGGGCCTTAGCAATCAGCCCCAGCATTTT.

This sequence joins TRBV7-3 and TRBJ1-1; D not resolved. This CDR3 spans 14 amino acids. CDR1 is SGHTA and CDR2 is FQGTGA in the germline V gene. The V end was cut by 2 bases, the J end by 6 bases, with 13 bases between. CDR3 coding DNA: TGTGCCAGCAGCTTATACGCAACAGATCCTGAAGCTTTCTTT. The encoded protein is CASSLYATDPEAFF.

V is TRBV5-6 and J is TRBJ2-7; D possibly corresponds to TRBD2 (5 bases). This CDR3 has 13 amino acids. V dropped 4 bases and J dropped 6 bases, with 14 bases sitting between them. The germline CDR1 and CDR2 sequences are SGHDT and YYEEEE. The DNA of the CDR3 is TGTGCCAGCAGCCCCGGCCCGGGGTCCGAGCAGTACTTC. Translating it yields CASSPGPGSEQYF.

This clone was picked up one time. In nucleotides, the CDR3 is TGCGCCAGCAGCCACGCCGGGGGCGCACTGTTTTTT. As protein: CASSHAGGALFF. V and J are TRBV4-1 and TRBJ1-4; possibly TRBD1 for D (6 bases). CDR1 and CDR2 from the germline V gene are MGHRA and YSYEKL. This CDR3 is 12 amino acids long. The V end was cut by 3 bases, the J end by 13 bases, with 12 bases between.

This chain joins TRBV7-9 and TRBJ2-7, with a possible D match to TRBD2 (5 bases). The CDR3 sequence is 14 residues long. Germline values: CDR1 SEHNR, CDR2 FQNEAQ (reference sequence). V was pared by 5 bases and J by 4 bases, with 15 bases between. CDR3 nucleotide sequence: TGTGCCAGCAGCCATCGGGAATCCCCATACGAGCAGTACTTC. Translated, it gives CASSHRESPYEQYF.

The chain links TRBV4-3 to TRBJ2-2; 8 bases align to TRBD2. CDR3 length: 16 amino acids. V gave up 7 bases and J gave up 5 bases; unmatched junction bases: 12. Germline V CDR1 and CDR2: LGHNA, YSLEER. The CDR3 loop reads CASTRRGEPGTGELFF. The CDR3 DNA follows: TGCGCCAGCACCCGGCGGGGGGAGCCTGGGACCGGGGAGCTGTTTTTT.

The gene calls are TRBV6-6 and TRBJ1-2, with D possibly matching TRBD1 (5 bases). The V end was cut by 2 bases, the J end by 7 bases, with 11 bases between. This CDR3 has 13 amino acids. Per the germline V gene, CDR1 is MNHNY and CDR2 is SVGAGI (reference sequence). CDR3 in amino acids: CASSYPGGFGYTF. DNA for the CDR3: TGTGCCAGCAGTTACCCCGGGGGATTTGGCTACACCTTC.

CDR3: CASSISGRAGNEQFF. The DNA of the CDR3 is TGTGCCAGCAGCATTAGCGGGAGGGCTGGCAATGAGCAGTTCTTC. J is TRBJ2-1 and V is TRBV9, with TRBD2 identical over 11 bases. The ends lost 4 bases at V and 6 bases at J; junction bases unmatched: 6. The germline CDR1 and CDR2 sequences are SGDLS and YYNGEE. The CDR3 spans 15 residues.

The chain carries TRBV7-6 and TRBJ2-1; D is perhaps TRBD2 (5 bases). Germline assignment: CDR1 SGHVS and CDR2 FNYEAQ. This CDR3 is built from 15 residues. Between the trimmed V and J ends, which lost 1 base and 4 bases, there was a span of 11 bases. The CDR3 DNA sequence: TGTGCCAGCAGCTTAGGCCAGCGGCCGTACAATGAGCAGTTCTTC. This translates into CASSLGQRPYNEQFF. Full variable domain (remainder filled in from reference TRBV7-6 and TRBJ2-1): GAGVSQSPRYKVTKRGQDVALRCDPISGHVSLYWYRQALGQGPEFLTYFNYEAQQDKSGLPNDRFSAERPEGSISTLTIQRTEQRDSAMYRCASSLGQRPYNEQFFGPGTRLTVL.

The chain has TRBV7-9 and TRBJ1-3; D uncertain. V was shortened by 5 bases and J by 0 bases, with 14 bases between the two germline ends. CDR1 SEHNR and CDR2 FQNEAQ come from the germline V gene (reference sequence). This CDR3 is built from 16 residues. In nucleotides, the CDR3 is TGTGCCAGCAGCCTTGGACGGCCTAGCTCTGGAAACACCATATATTTT. Translation: CASSLGRPSSGNTIYF.

J is TRBJ2-7 and V is TRBV27, with a possible D match to TRBD1 (6 bases). Trimming stripped 8 bases from V and 5 bases from J, with 16 bases between. Germline V gene data show CDR1 as MNHEY and CDR2 as SMNVEV (reference sequence). The CDR3 runs 13 residues. The CDR3 DNA is TGTGCCAGCGGATCAGGGGCCCGGCACGAGCAGTACTTC. It encodes CASGSGARHEQYF.

The rearrangement links TRBV9 to TRBJ2-2, with 13 bases that match TRBD2. Germline loops: CDR1 SGDLS, CDR2 YYNGEE. V dropped 9 bases and J dropped 7; count of bases not matched to a gene: 6. This CDR3 has 14 residues. The CDR3 nucleotides read TGTGCCACCGGGACTAGCGGGACGGGCGGGGAGCTGTTTTTT. Translating gives CATGTSGTGGELFF.

This clone has just one count. This chain links TRBV7-6 with TRBJ2-7; D is possibly TRBD2 (5 bases). Germline CDR1 and CDR2: SGHVS and FNYEAQ. The CDR3 totals 13 residues. V was cut by 1 base and J by 7 bases, with 11 bases left in between. CDR3 amino acids: CASSLGGPGEQYF. The DNA for the CDR3 is TGTGCCAGCAGCTTAGGTGGGCCGGGGGAGCAGTACTTC.

The chain employs TRBV5-1 and TRBJ2-2; D call uncertain. V was pared by 4 bases and J by 6 bases, with 10 bases between. CDR3 length: 13 amino acids. Germline V gene sequence: CDR1 SGHRS, CDR2 YFSETQ. The CDR3 bases are TGCGCCAGCAGCGTTTGGTTGTCCGGGGAGCTGTTTTTT. It specifies CASSVWLSGELFF. Variable domain in full (rest from reference TRBV5-1 and TRBJ2-2): KAGVTQTPRYLIKTRGQQVTLSCSPISGHRSVSWYQQTPGQGLQFLFEYFSETQRNKGNFPGRFSGRQFSNSRSEMNVSTLELGDSALYLCASSVWLSGELFFGEGSRLTVL.

The chain has TRBV21-1 and TRBJ2-7; TRBD2, as called in the table, went unchecked against the DNA. TRBV21-1 is assigned pseudogene status. The CDR3 is 15 residues long. The CDR3 spells CASSKRDFKCYEQYF. The DNA of the CDR3 is TGTGCCAGCAGCAAAAGGGACTTTAAATGCTACGAGCAGTACTTC.